The rows below give T cell receptor beta chains drawn from one sample of a study of shared clonotypes between healthy human individuals. TCRdb's table, derived via immunoSEQ multiplex PCR, lists solely in-frame clones and lacks some. The sample contains 600,000 to 700,000 clones, around 73% of which appear only once. Sample: memory CD4+ T cells sorted from blood. Receptor source: a woman aged 25 to 39 in good health. Each CDR3 is given with its conserved first and last residue. Each record gives: J gene, V gene, clone size, CDR3 protein. Rows give clone size only sometimes, using once, few, many, or a class for an expanded clone.

j_gene: TRBJ1-4; v_gene: TRBV29-1; abundance: .; CDR3aa: CSVTPPGTGGEKLFF
j_gene: TRBJ1-2; v_gene: TRBV6-6; abundance: .; CDR3aa: CASNPTSGYGYTF
j_gene: TRBJ2-2; v_gene: TRBV6-6; abundance: .; CDR3aa: CASSYLTGANTGELFF
j_gene: TRBJ1-1; v_gene: TRBV6-6; abundance: .; CDR3aa: CASSYRLGAGNTEAFF
j_gene: TRBJ1-1; v_gene: TRBV28; abundance: once; CDR3aa: CASSFTWNTEAFF
j_gene: TRBJ1-2; v_gene: TRBV6-1; abundance: .; CDR3aa: CASSATGTGLINYGYTF
j_gene: TRBJ2-1; v_gene: TRBV19; abundance: .; CDR3aa: CASSTQGYSSYNEQFF
j_gene: TRBJ1-2; v_gene: TRBV28; abundance: .; CDR3aa: CASSPPGRGYTF
j_gene: TRBJ2-3; v_gene: TRBV7-2; abundance: .; CDR3aa: CASSQAGTGRTDTQYF
j_gene: TRBJ2-5; v_gene: TRBV2; abundance: .; CDR3aa: CASNLAQMETQYF
j_gene: TRBJ2-7; v_gene: TRBV5-6; abundance: few; CDR3aa: CASSLTGLAAGEQYF
j_gene: TRBJ2-7; v_gene: TRBV11-2; abundance: .; CDR3aa: CASSLLLAEFYEQYF
j_gene: TRBJ2-3; v_gene: TRBV7-9; abundance: few; CDR3aa: CASSRGSTDTQYF
j_gene: TRBJ2-7; v_gene: TRBV30; abundance: few; CDR3aa: CAWRQGPGPLEQYF
j_gene: TRBJ2-2; v_gene: TRBV2; abundance: many; CDR3aa: CASSVFGDTGELFF
j_gene: TRBJ2-7; v_gene: TRBV6-1; abundance: .; CDR3aa: CASSERAAYEQYF
j_gene: TRBJ2-5; v_gene: TRBV27; abundance: .; CDR3aa: CASSSRYQETQYF
j_gene: TRBJ1-2; v_gene: TRBV28; abundance: .; CDR3aa: CASSLVGTGGSYGYTF
j_gene: TRBJ1-2; v_gene: TRBV5-4; abundance: .; CDR3aa: CASSLESAVGYTF
j_gene: TRBJ1-4; v_gene: TRBV5-1; abundance: .; CDR3aa: CASSWDSTNEKLFF
j_gene: TRBJ1-1; v_gene: TRBV6-5; abundance: .; CDR3aa: CASSTRTGRRTEAFF
j_gene: TRBJ2-7; v_gene: TRBV5-1; abundance: .; CDR3aa: CASSLGVAGGYEQYF
j_gene: TRBJ2-2; v_gene: TRBV27; abundance: .; CDR3aa: CASSSRPGGRNTGELFF
j_gene: TRBJ2-6; v_gene: TRBV5-1; abundance: many; CDR3aa: CASSLSGGVSGANVLTF
j_gene: TRBJ2-7; v_gene: TRBV18; abundance: once; CDR3aa: CASSPRTDSYEQYF
j_gene: TRBJ2-3; v_gene: TRBV5-1; abundance: .; CDR3aa: CASSLAQLDTQYF
j_gene: TRBJ2-7; v_gene: TRBV5-8; abundance: .; CDR3aa: CASSFGAGPYEQYF
j_gene: TRBJ1-5; v_gene: TRBV2; abundance: .; CDR3aa: CASSEEGLAQPQHF
j_gene: TRBJ2-1; v_gene: TRBV10-2; abundance: .; CDR3aa: CASSEWGSGRADNEQFF
j_gene: TRBJ2-1; v_gene: TRBV2; abundance: .; CDR3aa: CASSGTHYNEQFF
j_gene: TRBJ2-5; v_gene: TRBV5-1; abundance: .; CDR3aa: CASSFVLAGEETQYF
j_gene: TRBJ2-1; v_gene: TRBV11-2; abundance: .; CDR3aa: CASSLALGLAGIIGEQFF
j_gene: TRBJ2-2; v_gene: TRBV5-1; abundance: .; CDR3aa: CASSQSSLANTGELFF
j_gene: TRBJ2-7; v_gene: TRBV5-1; abundance: few; CDR3aa: CASSLHNRGSYEQYF
j_gene: TRBJ2-7; v_gene: TRBV11-3; abundance: .; CDR3aa: CASSLDRRGEQYF
j_gene: TRBJ1-5; v_gene: TRBV19; abundance: .; CDR3aa: CASSIHGQGNQPQHF
j_gene: TRBJ1-5; v_gene: TRBV2; abundance: .; CDR3aa: CASSGRTGDWTQHF
j_gene: TRBJ2-3; v_gene: TRBV5-1; abundance: .; CDR3aa: CASSLDGTSGLNTQYF
j_gene: TRBJ1-4; v_gene: TRBV2; abundance: .; CDR3aa: CASSVQGTFGEKLFF
j_gene: TRBJ1-5; v_gene: TRBV7-2; abundance: once; CDR3aa: CASSYRTGEGSNQPQHF
j_gene: TRBJ1-2; v_gene: TRBV5-4; abundance: .; CDR3aa: CASSLDSNYGYTF
j_gene: TRBJ2-7; v_gene: TRBV18; abundance: many; CDR3aa: CASSPQAPQGSYEQYF
j_gene: TRBJ1-4; v_gene: TRBV7-7; abundance: few; CDR3aa: CASPRRQEGEKLFF
j_gene: TRBJ1-1; v_gene: TRBV5-1; abundance: .; CDR3aa: CASSLAGWGRDNTEAFF
j_gene: TRBJ1-3; v_gene: TRBV4-2; abundance: few; CDR3aa: CASSQAARTGNTIYF
j_gene: TRBJ2-7; v_gene: TRBV30; abundance: .; CDR3aa: CAWSISGRGYEQYF
j_gene: TRBJ1-2; v_gene: TRBV29-1; abundance: .; CDR3aa: CSVEDVGQRQNYGYTF
j_gene: TRBJ2-3; v_gene: TRBV19; abundance: .; CDR3aa: CASSISWLGGDTQYF
j_gene: TRBJ2-3; v_gene: TRBV6-5; abundance: .; CDR3aa: CASSRTVGMGDTQYF
j_gene: TRBJ2-3; v_gene: TRBV29-1; abundance: .; CDR3aa: CSVDQGTDTQYF